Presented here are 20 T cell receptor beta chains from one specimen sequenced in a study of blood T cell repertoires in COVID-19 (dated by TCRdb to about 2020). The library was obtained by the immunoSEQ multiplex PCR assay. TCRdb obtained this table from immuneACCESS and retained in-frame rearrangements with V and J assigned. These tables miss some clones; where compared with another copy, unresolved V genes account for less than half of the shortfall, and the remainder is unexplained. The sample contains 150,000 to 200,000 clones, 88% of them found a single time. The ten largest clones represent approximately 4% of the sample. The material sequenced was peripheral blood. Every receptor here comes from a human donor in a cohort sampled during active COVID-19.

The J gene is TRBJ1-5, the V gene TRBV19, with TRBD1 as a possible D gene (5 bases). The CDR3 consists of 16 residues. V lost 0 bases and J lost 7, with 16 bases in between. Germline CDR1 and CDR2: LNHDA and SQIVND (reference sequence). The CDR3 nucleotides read TGTGCCAGTAGTATAGATACTGTAGGCGGGGCACAGCCCCAGCATTTT. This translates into CASSIDTVGGAQPQHF.

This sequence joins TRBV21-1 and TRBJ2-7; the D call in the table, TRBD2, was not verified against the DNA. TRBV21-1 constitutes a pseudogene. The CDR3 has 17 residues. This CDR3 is CASSKVGGRLVSYEQYF. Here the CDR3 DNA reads TGTGCCAGCAGCAAAGTTGGTGGCCGACTAGTCTCCTACGAGCAGTACTTC.

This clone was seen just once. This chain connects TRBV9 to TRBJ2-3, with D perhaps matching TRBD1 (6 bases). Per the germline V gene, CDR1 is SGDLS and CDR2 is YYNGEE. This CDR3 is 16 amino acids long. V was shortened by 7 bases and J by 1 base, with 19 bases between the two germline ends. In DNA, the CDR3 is TGTGCCAGCGGCTTCGAGGGGCCAGGGGGCACAGATACGCAGTATTTT. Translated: CASGFEGPGGTDTQYF.

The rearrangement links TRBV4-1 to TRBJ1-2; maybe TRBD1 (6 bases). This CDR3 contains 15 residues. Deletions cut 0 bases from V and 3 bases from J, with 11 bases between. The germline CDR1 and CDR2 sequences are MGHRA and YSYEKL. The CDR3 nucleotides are TGCGCCAGCAGCCAAGAGACCAGGGGTGACTATGGCTACACCTTC. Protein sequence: CASSQETRGDYGYTF.

Written as DNA, the CDR3 is TGTGCCAGCAGCGGGACCGGGACAGGGTACTACGAGCAGTACTTC. The encoded protein is CASSGTGTGYYEQYF. This rearrangement joins TRBV5-6 to TRBJ2-7, with TRBD1 identical over 9 bases. There are 15 residues in the CDR3. V was pared by 4 bases and J by 3 bases, with 8 bases of the junction left unmatched. Germline V gives CDR1 SGHDT, CDR2 YYEEEE.

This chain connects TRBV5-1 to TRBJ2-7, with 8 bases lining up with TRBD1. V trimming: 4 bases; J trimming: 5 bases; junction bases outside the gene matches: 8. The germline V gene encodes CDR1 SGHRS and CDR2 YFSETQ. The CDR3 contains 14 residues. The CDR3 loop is CASSQMTGDHEQYF. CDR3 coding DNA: TGCGCCAGCAGCCAGATGACAGGGGATCACGAGCAGTACTTC.

The CDR3 is CASSPWGGPIPDTQYF. In DNA, the CDR3 is TGTGCCAGCAGCCCATGGGGGGGACCTATCCCAGATACGCAGTATTTT. This sequence joins TRBV5-4 and TRBJ2-3; 7 bases agree with TRBD2. Trimming removed 4 bases from V and 4 bases from J; junction bases left unmatched: 12. From germline, CDR1 is SGHNT and CDR2 YYREEE (reference sequence). There are 16 residues in the CDR3. The full variable domain, in which reference TRBV5-4 and TRBJ2-3 provide the parts outside the CDR3, is ETGVTQSPTHLIKTRGQQVTLRCSSQSGHNTVSWYQQALGQGPQFIFQYYREEENGRGNFPPRFSGLQFPNYSSELNVNALELDDSALYLCASSPWGGPIPDTQYFGPGTRLTVL.

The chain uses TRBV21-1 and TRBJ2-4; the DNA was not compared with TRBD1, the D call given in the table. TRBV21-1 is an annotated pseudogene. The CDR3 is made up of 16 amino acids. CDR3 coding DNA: TGTGCCAGCAGCAAAGGACAATTTTGCGACAAAAACATTCAGTACTTC. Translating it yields CASSKGQFCDKNIQYF.

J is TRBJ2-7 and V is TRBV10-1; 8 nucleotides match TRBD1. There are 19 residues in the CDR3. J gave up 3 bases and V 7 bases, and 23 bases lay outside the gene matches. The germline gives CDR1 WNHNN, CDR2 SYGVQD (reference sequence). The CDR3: CASIDRGRGKTGRVYEQYF. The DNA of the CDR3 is TGCGCCAGCATCGACAGGGGAAGGGGTAAAACGGGGAGAGTCTACGAGCAGTACTTC.

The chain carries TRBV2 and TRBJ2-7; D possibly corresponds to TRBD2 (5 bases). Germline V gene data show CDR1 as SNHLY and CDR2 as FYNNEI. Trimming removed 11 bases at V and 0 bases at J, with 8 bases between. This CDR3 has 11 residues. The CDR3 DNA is TGTGCCGAGGGCAACTCCTACGAGCAGTACTTC. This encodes CAEGNSYEQYF.

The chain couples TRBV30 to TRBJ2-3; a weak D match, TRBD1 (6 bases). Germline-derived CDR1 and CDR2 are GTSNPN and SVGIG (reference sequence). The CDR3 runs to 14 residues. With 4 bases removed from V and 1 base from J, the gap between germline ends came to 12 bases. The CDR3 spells CAWTLNRGTDTQYF. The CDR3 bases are TGTGCCTGGACCCTAAACAGGGGCACAGATACGCAGTATTTT.

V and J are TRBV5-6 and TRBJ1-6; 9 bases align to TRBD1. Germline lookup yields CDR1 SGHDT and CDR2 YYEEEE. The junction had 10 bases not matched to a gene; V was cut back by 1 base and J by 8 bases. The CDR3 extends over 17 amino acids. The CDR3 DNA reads TGTGCCAGCAGCTTGAGAGTACCGGGACAGGGTGATTCACCCCTCCACTTT. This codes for CASSLRVPGQGDSPLHF.

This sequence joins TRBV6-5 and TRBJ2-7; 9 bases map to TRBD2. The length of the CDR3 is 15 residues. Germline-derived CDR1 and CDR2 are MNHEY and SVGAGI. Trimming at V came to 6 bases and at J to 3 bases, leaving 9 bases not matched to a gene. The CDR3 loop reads CASSTGLAYDYEQYF. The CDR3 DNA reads TGTGCCAGCAGCACGGGACTAGCCTATGACTACGAGCAGTACTTC.

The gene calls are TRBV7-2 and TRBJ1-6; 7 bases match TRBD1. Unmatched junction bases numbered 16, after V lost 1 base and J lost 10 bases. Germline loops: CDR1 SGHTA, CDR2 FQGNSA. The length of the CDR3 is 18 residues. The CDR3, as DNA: TGTGCCAGCAGCTTAGGAAGGATGGTTGTCAGGGGGATCTCACCCCTCCACTTT. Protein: CASSLGRMVVRGISPLHF. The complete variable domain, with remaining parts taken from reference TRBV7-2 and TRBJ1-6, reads GAGVSQSPSNKVTEKGKDVELRCDPISGHTALYWYRQSLGQGLEFLIYFQGNSAPDKSGLPSDRFSAERTGGSVSTLTIQRTQQEDSAVYLCASSLGRMVVRGISPLHFGNGTRLTVT.

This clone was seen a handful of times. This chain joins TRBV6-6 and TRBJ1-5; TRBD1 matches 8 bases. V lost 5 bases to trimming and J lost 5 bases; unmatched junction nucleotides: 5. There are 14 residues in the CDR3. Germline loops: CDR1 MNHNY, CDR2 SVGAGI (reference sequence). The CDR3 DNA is TGTGCCAGCAGTCGAGGGACAGGCCATCAGCCCCAGCATTTT. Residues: CASSRGTGHQPQHF.

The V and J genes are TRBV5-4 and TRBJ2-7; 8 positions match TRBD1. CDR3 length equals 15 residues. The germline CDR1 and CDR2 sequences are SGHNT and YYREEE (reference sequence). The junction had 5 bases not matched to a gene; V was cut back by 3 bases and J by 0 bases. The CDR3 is CASSSRGLSSYEQYF. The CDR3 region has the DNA TGTGCCAGCAGCTCCAGGGGGCTTAGCTCCTACGAGCAGTACTTC.

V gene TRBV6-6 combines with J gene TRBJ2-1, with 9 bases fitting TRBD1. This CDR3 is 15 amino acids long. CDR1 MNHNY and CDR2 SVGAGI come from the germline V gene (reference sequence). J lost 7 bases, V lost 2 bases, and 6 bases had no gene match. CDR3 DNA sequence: TGTGCCAGCAGTTACCCCGGGACAGGGAATAATGAGCAGTTCTTC. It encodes CASSYPGTGNNEQFF.

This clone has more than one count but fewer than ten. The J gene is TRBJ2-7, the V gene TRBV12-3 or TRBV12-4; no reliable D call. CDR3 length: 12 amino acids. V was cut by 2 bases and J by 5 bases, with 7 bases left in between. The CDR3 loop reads CASSLSRDEQYF. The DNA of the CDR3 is TGTGCCAGCAGTTTATCCCGGGACGAGCAGTACTTC.

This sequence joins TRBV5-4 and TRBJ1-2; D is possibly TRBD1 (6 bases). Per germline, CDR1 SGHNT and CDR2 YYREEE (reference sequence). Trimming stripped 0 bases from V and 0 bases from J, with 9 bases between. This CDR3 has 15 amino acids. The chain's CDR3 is CASSLEGTTNYGYTF. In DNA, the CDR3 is TGTGCCAGCAGCTTGGAGGGGACAACTAACTATGGCTACACCTTC.

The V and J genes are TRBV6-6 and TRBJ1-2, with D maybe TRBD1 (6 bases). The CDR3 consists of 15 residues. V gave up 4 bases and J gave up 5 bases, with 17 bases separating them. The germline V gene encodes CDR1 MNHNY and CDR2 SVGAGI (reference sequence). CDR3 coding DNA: TGTGCCAGCAGTTTTGGGGGGGGGCGTTCTTATGGCTACACCTTC. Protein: CASSFGGGRSYGYTF.